What follows are 15 T cell receptor beta chains derived from one specimen sequenced in a study of CD8+ T cells in alopecia areata. TCR sequencing used cDNA made by reverse transcription of extracted RNA. Here immunoSEQ multiplex PCR was the method, and the copy in TCRdb shows in-frame clones only, minus some. The repertoire yields under 350,000 clones, none seen only once; the top ten contain more than 0.95%. It was with CD4, CD8alpha, NKG2D, NKG2ACE and other markers that pooled cutaneous lymph node cells were sorted. Sequenced material: CD4+ T cells sorted from a lymph node. The origin of the receptors is a C3H/HeJ mouse with alopecia areata. For this mouse line, the MHC haplotype is H2-k.

In its sample, this clone was seen a few times. Genes here carry mouse names. Read coverage stops 4 residues before the CDR3 terminus; the germline J gene supplies the remainder. The V and J genes are TRBV13-3 and TRBJ2-3, with 8 bases matching TRBD2. V lost 3 bases and J lost 0; bases outside the gene matches: 3. The CDR3 spans 15 residues. Looked up from germline, CDR1 is NNHDY and CDR2 is SYVADS. This chain's CDR3 is CASSAGGSSAETLYF. The part of the CDR3 DNA that was read is TGTGCCAGCAGTGCTGGGGGGTCTAGTGCAGAA.

As concerns this clone: Gene names are mouse gene names. The sequence runs out 4 residues before the end of the CDR3; the remainder is reconstructed from the germline J gene. The chain joins TRBV13-2 to TRBJ2-2, with D possibly being TRBD1 (5 bases). The CDR3 is 15 amino acids. Trimming removed 3 bases at V and 4 bases at J, with 13 bases between. Germline V gives CDR1 NNHNN, CDR2 SYGAGS (reference sequence). The CDR3 loop reads CASGGPQGVTGQLYF. The part of the CDR3 DNA that was read is TGTGCCAGCGGTGGTCCTCAGGGAGTCACCGGG.

This clone was counted between two and nine times. The genes and germline here are from mouse. The read halts 4 residues ahead of the CDR3 end, with the missing end drawn from the germline J gene. The identical CDR3 is also encoded by other nucleotide sequences in the sample. V usage is TRBV19 and J usage is TRBJ2-2, with D perhaps TRBD1 (5 bases). Trimming removed 4 bases from V and 5 bases from J, with 6 bases in between. The CDR3 contains 12 residues. Germline CDR1 and CDR2: FNHDT and SITEND (reference sequence). The CDR3 protein is CASSPGTGQLYF. The CDR3 bases that were read are TGTGCCAGCAGTCCAGGGACCGGG.

A few counts support this clone. Genes and germline come from the mouse. The CDR3 is cut off 4 residues early in the read; its end comes from the germline J gene. In the same sample, other DNA sequences code for this CDR3. The genes are TRBV19 and TRBJ2-7; the D is unclear. The V gene's germline CDR1 is FNHDT and CDR2 SITEND (reference sequence). CDR3 length equals 12 residues. Partial CDR3 DNA: TGTGCCAGCAGTATCGTCAGGTAT. Its translation is CASSIVRY. The full CDR3 sequence reads CASSIVRYEQYF.

This clone was seen only a few times. The gene symbols are mouse symbols. The read halts 4 residues ahead of the CDR3 end, with the missing end drawn from the germline J gene. This chain links TRBV13-1 with TRBJ2-5; D not certain. CDR1 NSHNY and CDR2 SYGAGN come from the germline V gene. CDR3 length equals 14 residues. Trimming stripped 1 base from V and 0 bases from J, with 6 bases between. The part of the CDR3 DNA that was read is TGTGCCAGCAGTGATCTGACAAACCAAGAC. This sequence encodes CASSDLTNQD. The complete CDR3 protein is CASSDLTNQDTQYF.

This clone was counted between two and nine times. Gene and germline names: mouse. The read stops 4 residues short of the end of the CDR3; the missing end is completed from the germline J gene. The J gene is TRBJ1-1, the V gene TRBV13-2, with D tentatively TRBD1 (5 bases). V was cut by 2 bases and J by 4 bases, with 9 bases left in between. CDR1 and CDR2 from the germline V gene are NNHNN and SYGAGS (reference sequence). The CDR3 has 13 amino acids. The CDR3: CASGDREGTEVFF. CDR3 bases read: TGTGCCAGCGGTGACAGGGAAGGCACA.

This clone showed up just a few times. All gene names here are mouse names. The read halts 4 residues ahead of the CDR3 end, with the missing end drawn from the germline J gene. The chain couples TRBV1 to TRBJ2-5, with a possible D match to TRBD2 (7 bases). Germline V gene data show CDR1 as NSQYPW and CDR2 as LRSPGD (reference sequence). This CDR3 has 13 residues. The sequenced part of the CDR3 DNA is TGCACCTGCAGCGTGGGGGGCGAAGAC. Residues: CTCSVGGED. The CDR3 in full is CTCSVGGEDTQYF.

The table lists this clone with many counts. Here the gene names and germline are mouse. The read comes to an end 4 residues before the CDR3 does, leaving the germline J gene to fill in the end. The V call is TRBV13-1, the J call TRBJ2-2, with 8 bases lining up with TRBD1. CDR3 length equals 14 residues. Germline loops: CDR1 NSHNY, CDR2 SYGAGN. The CDR3 region is CASRRTGKGGQLYF. The DNA read from the CDR3 is TGTGCCAGCAGGAGGACAGGGAAGGGCGGG.

This clone was counted only a few times. The gene names here belong to mouse. Read data end 4 residues before the CDR3 end; the end is taken from the germline J gene. This chain uses TRBV13-1 with TRBJ2-5; TRBD1 is a possible D gene (5 bases). The CDR3 totals 14 residues. CDR1 is NSHNY and CDR2 is SYGAGN in the germline V gene. Incomplete CDR3 DNA: TGTGCCAGCAGTAGAGAGGGGAGGAGGGAC. It encodes CASSREGRRD. The full CDR3 is CASSREGRRDTQYF.

As to this clone: Gene names and germline refer to mouse. Read data end 4 residues before the CDR3 end; the end is taken from the germline J gene. This chain connects TRBV13-2 to TRBJ2-1; D may be TRBD2 (6 bases). Trimming pared 4 bases from V and 0 bases from J, leaving 11 bases between. CDR3 length equals 15 residues. Germline V gives CDR1 NNHNN, CDR2 SYGAGS (reference sequence). The DNA read from the CDR3 is TGTGCCAGCGGTCCAACTGGGTATAACTATGCT. Translating gives CASGPTGYNYA. The full CDR3 reads CASGPTGYNYAEQFF.

Notes on this clone: Genes and germline come from the mouse. CDR3 bases read: TGTGCCAGCAGCCCTAGGGGAATCTCC. Protein: CASSPRGIS. The whole CDR3 protein reads CASSPRGISDYTF. The gene calls are TRBV19 and TRBJ1-2; maybe TRBD1 (5 bases). Read sequence stops 4 residues before the CDR3 end, and the germline J gene provides the missing end. The CDR3 is 13 amino acids. The V end lost 5 bases, the J end lost 4 bases, and 12 bases lay between the germline ends. The germline gives CDR1 FNHDT, CDR2 SITEND (reference sequence).

This clone turned up a few times. Genes here carry mouse names. The DNA ends 4 residues before the CDR3 does, and the rest of the CDR3 is filled in from the germline J gene. The V gene is TRBV5, the J gene TRBJ1-2; no reliable D call. There are 13 residues in the CDR3. CDR1 LGHNA and CDR2 YNLKQL come from the germline V gene (reference sequence). CDR3 DNA (partial): TGTGCCAGCAGCCAAGATGTCAGATCC. It translates to CASSQDVRS. The CDR3 reads in full as CASSQDVRSDYTF.

This clone occurred a few times. Gene names refer to mouse genes. The read terminates 4 residues ahead of where the CDR3 ends, so the germline J gene completes it. The sample carries other DNA sequences with the same CDR3. The genes are TRBV19 and TRBJ2-2; D perhaps matches TRBD2 (6 bases). The CDR3 loop spans 15 amino acids. The V end lost 2 bases, the J end lost 0 bases, and 8 bases lay between the germline ends. Per the germline V gene, CDR1 is FNHDT and CDR2 is SITEND (reference sequence). CDR3 DNA (partial): TGTGCCAGCAGTATGACTGGCGCAAACACCGGG. Translating gives CASSMTGANTG. The complete CDR3 protein is CASSMTGANTGQLYF.

About this clone itself: Mouse gene names and germline throughout. Incomplete CDR3 DNA: TGTGCCAGCAGCCAGGACTGGGGGGGCGCT. It codes for CASSQDWGGA. The entire CDR3 sequence reads CASSQDWGGAEQFF. The chain is built from TRBV19 and TRBJ2-1; 13 bases fit TRBD2. The DNA ends 4 residues before the CDR3 does, and the rest of the CDR3 is filled in from the germline J gene. In germline, CDR1 is FNHDT, CDR2 SITEND (reference sequence). This CDR3 has 14 amino acids.

A word on this clone: Mouse names are used for the genes. The CDR3 end falls 4 residues outside the read, so it is completed with the germline J gene. The rearrangement links TRBV17 to TRBJ2-1; D is perhaps TRBD2 (6 bases). Germline loops: CDR1 MNHDT, CDR2 YYDKIL. This CDR3 has 12 amino acids. The CDR3 sequence is CASSRGLAEQFF. The sequenced CDR3 bases are TGTGCTAGCAGCCGAGGACTGGCT.